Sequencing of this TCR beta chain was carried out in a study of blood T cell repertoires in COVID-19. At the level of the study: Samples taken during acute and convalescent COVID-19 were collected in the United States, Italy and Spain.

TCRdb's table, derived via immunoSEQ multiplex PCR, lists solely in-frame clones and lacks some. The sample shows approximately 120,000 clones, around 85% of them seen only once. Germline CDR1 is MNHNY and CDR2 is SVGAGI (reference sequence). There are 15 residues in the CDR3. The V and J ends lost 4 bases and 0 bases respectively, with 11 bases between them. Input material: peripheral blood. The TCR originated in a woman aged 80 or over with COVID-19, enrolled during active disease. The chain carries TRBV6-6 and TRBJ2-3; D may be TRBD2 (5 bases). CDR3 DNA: TGTGCCAGCAGTTTATTAGCGCTCAGCACAGATACGCAGTATTTT. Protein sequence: CASSLLALSTDTQYF.